Below, 9 T cell receptor beta chains from the same sample are listed, as sequenced in a study of blood T cell repertoires in COVID-19. TCRdb's table, derived via immunoSEQ multiplex PCR, lists solely in-frame clones and lacks some. The table shows some 410,000 clones, with roughly 90% occurring only once. The specimen was PBMCs or T cells enriched from blood (not recorded which). The receptors shown here come from a woman aged 25 to 39 with acute COVID-19.

This sequence joins TRBV2 and TRBJ1-2; possibly TRBD1 for D (6 bases). The CDR3 totals 14 residues. With 1 base removed from V and 9 bases from J, the gap between germline ends came to 15 bases. Germline CDR1 SNHLY, CDR2 FYNNEI. The CDR3 DNA reads TGTGCCAGCAGTGAAGTTCTGTACAGGGAGAGCTACACCTTC. It specifies CASSEVLYRESYTF.

V is TRBV4-3 and J is TRBJ1-5; D unclear. Trimming pared 1 base from V and 1 base from J, leaving 8 bases between. This CDR3 is built from 15 residues. The V gene's germline CDR1 is LGHNA and CDR2 YSLEER. The CDR3 protein is CASSQVGGSNQPQHF. Written as DNA, the CDR3 is TGCGCCAGCAGCCAAGTAGGAGGAAGCAATCAGCCCCAGCATTTT.

The J gene is TRBJ1-5, the V gene TRBV13; 9 positions match TRBD1. The CDR3 spans 17 residues. V was pared by 2 bases and J by 3 bases, with 8 bases of the junction left unmatched. Germline V CDR1 and CDR2: PRHDT, FYEKMQ (reference sequence). CDR3 bases: TGTGCCAGCAGCTTAACAGGGGGCGGAGGGAACAATCAGCCCCAGCATTTT. Translating it yields CASSLTGGGGNNQPQHF.

The genes are TRBV3-1 (or the pseudogene TRBV3-2) and TRBJ2-7; 7 bases fit TRBD1. The CDR3 contains 18 residues. The germline CDR1 and CDR2 sequences are LGHDT and YNNKEL (reference sequence). J was trimmed by 1 base and V by 0 bases; bases with no gene match: 12. The CDR3 sequence: CASSQEVSRQGRSYEQYF. CDR3 DNA sequence: TGTGCCAGCAGCCAAGAGGTTTCTCGACAGGGTAGGTCCTACGAGCAGTACTTC.

The chain is built from TRBV24-1 and TRBJ1-1; D might be TRBD1 (6 bases). Germline assignment: CDR1 KGHDR and CDR2 SFDVKD. This CDR3 contains 13 residues. Trimming took 4 bases from V and 10 from J, leaving 15 bases between them. The CDR3 coding sequence is TGTGCCACCAGTGACCCGGACAGAAGGCGAGCTTTCTTT. Amino acid sequence: CATSDPDRRRAFF.

The chain carries TRBV6-5 and TRBJ2-2; D is unresolved. V lost 2 bases and J lost 7, with 8 bases in between. The germline gives CDR1 MNHEY, CDR2 SVGAGI. The CDR3 consists of 13 residues. In DNA, the CDR3 is TGTGCCAGCAGTTACCAGTCGGGCGGGGAGCTGTTTTTT. It is translated as CASSYQSGGELFF.

The chain links TRBV12-5 to TRBJ2-7; 8 bases are shared with TRBD1. CDR3 size: 15 residues. V shed 7 bases and J 9 bases; nucleotides not matched to a gene: 17. The germline V gene encodes CDR1 LGHNT and CDR2 FRNRAP. The chain's CDR3 is CASERGDRQLEGQYF. DNA of the CDR3: TGTGCTAGTGAGCGAGGGGACAGGCAATTGGAAGGGCAGTACTTC.

This sequence joins TRBV5-1 and TRBJ2-3; D is perhaps TRBD1 (5 bases). There are 12 residues in the CDR3. Germline V gene lookup returns CDR1 SGHRS and CDR2 YFSETQ. The V end was cut by 4 bases, the J end by 4 bases, with 7 bases between. This CDR3 is CASSLGADTQYF. In nucleotides, the CDR3 is TGCGCCAGCAGCCTAGGGGCAGATACGCAGTATTTT.

This clone was recorded a few times. CDR3 bases: TGTGCCAGCAGCCTCGACACCCGTGAAGCTTTCTTT. It codes for CASSLDTREAFF. This sequence joins TRBV3-1 (or the pseudogene TRBV3-2) and TRBJ1-1, with unresolved D. This CDR3 comprises 12 residues. V lost 4 bases and J lost 7, with 10 bases in between. Germline V gene lookup returns CDR1 LGHDT and CDR2 YNNKEL (reference sequence).